Each of the 7 T cell receptor beta chains below was sequenced from the same sample in a study of shared clonotypes between healthy human individuals. Assay: immunoSEQ multiplex PCR; the TCRdb copy retains only in-frame clones and omits some. This sample yields roughly 1,600,000 clones, of which roughly 98.5% are seen a single time; 0.36% belongs to the top ten. The sequenced sample was naive CD4+ T cells sorted from blood. Subset denoted: CD45RA+ positively selected. These receptor sequences come from a man between 25 and 39 years old in good health.

The CDR3 reads CASSLGGPAEAFF. In DNA form, the CDR3 reads TGTGCCAGCAGCTTGGGGGGGCCGGCCGAAGCTTTCTTT. V gene TRBV5-8 combines with J gene TRBJ1-1, with D perhaps matching TRBD1 (6 bases). The CDR3 extends over 13 amino acids. Trimming shortened V by 0 bases and J by 8 bases, and 11 bases separated the two germline ends. The germline V gene encodes CDR1 SGHTS and CDR2 YDEGEE.

Notes on this clone: Other DNA sequences in the same sample also yield this CDR3. The chain joins TRBV7-9 to TRBJ2-7; no firm D call. This CDR3 is built from 11 residues. Germline V CDR1 and CDR2: SEHNR, FQNEAQ (reference sequence). Trimming left V 0 bases short and J 7 bases short, with 4 bases between. DNA of the CDR3: TGTGCCAGCAGCTTAGCAGGGGAGCAGTACTTC. Translating it yields CASSLAGEQYF. Together with reference TRBV7-9 and TRBJ2-7, the CDR3 gives the full variable domain: DTGVSQNPRHKITKRGQNVTFRCDPISEHNRLYWYRQTLGQGPEFLTYFQNEAQLEKSRLLSDRFSAERPKGSFSTLEIQRTEQGDSAMYLCASSLAGEQYFGPGTRLTVT.

This rearrangement joins TRBV7-8 to TRBJ2-1; possibly TRBD1 for D (6 bases). Trimming pared 1 base from V and 1 base from J, leaving 14 bases between. This CDR3 has 17 amino acids. From germline, CDR1 is SGHVS and CDR2 FQNEAQ. The chain's CDR3 is CASSLEPGQGSYNEQFF. In DNA, the CDR3 is TGTGCCAGCAGCTTAGAACCCGGCCAGGGGTCCTACAATGAGCAGTTCTTC.

This chain links TRBV5-1 with TRBJ1-1, with D unclear. CDR3 size: 15 residues. Looked up from germline, CDR1 is SGHRS and CDR2 is YFSETQ. V lost 7 bases to trimming and J lost 1 base, with 17 bases between them. The CDR3, as DNA: TGCGCCAGCCGACTCACGGTGAATACGAACACTGAAGCTTTCTTT. Encoded protein: CASRLTVNTNTEAFF.

This clone has only one observation. This chain links TRBV5-4 with TRBJ1-1; D is unclear. Germline values: CDR1 SGHNT, CDR2 YYREEE (reference sequence). V shed 5 bases and J shed 4 bases, with 12 bases lying between them. CDR3 length: 13 residues. The CDR3 is CASSSGGITEAFF. As DNA, the CDR3 is TGTGCCAGCAGTTCCGGAGGGATCACTGAAGCTTTCTTT.

CDR3 region: CASSETSSGNTIYF. CDR3 in DNA: TGTGCCAGTAGTGAGACATCGTCCGGAAACACCATATATTTT. The rearrangement joins TRBV19 to TRBJ1-3; the D is unclear. V lost 5 bases and J lost 4, with 12 bases in between. CDR1 and CDR2 from the germline V gene are LNHDA and SQIVND (reference sequence). The CDR3 is made up of 14 amino acids.

This sequence joins TRBV5-1 and TRBJ2-3; 12 nucleotides match TRBD2. Per germline, CDR1 SGHRS and CDR2 YFSETQ. CDR3 length equals 14 residues. Unmatched junction bases numbered 2, after V lost 4 bases and J lost 5 bases. The DNA for the CDR3 is TGCGCCAGCAGCGCTAGCGGGAGGGAAGATACGCAGTATTTT. As protein: CASSASGREDTQYF.